This T cell receptor beta chain emerged from a study of technical replicates of blood from a handful of donors. V dropped 8 bases and J dropped 8; count of bases not matched to a gene: 6. Germline assignment: CDR1 SNHLY and CDR2 FYNNEI. The CDR3 sequence is 13 residues long. Only in-frame clones appear in the TCRdb table, and some are missing; sequencing was by immunoSEQ multiplex PCR. Found here are around 50,000 clones, 80% to 95% of them singletons; the top ten hold 3% to 5%. The source material was PBMCs. The clonotype originates from a human donor in good health. Some clones in this sample may be carry-over from other donors' samples. The chain uses TRBV2 and TRBJ2-1; 10 bases agree with TRBD1. The CDR3 sequence: CASGGQGEDEQFF. The CDR3 DNA sequence: TGTGCCAGCGGAGGACAGGGGGAAGATGAGCAGTTCTTC. Variable domain in full (rest from reference TRBV2 and TRBJ2-1): EPEVTQTPSHQVTQMGQEVILRCVPISNHLYFYWYRQILGQKVEFLVSFYNNEISEKSEIFDDQFSVERPDGSNFTLKIRSTKLEDSAMYFCASGGQGEDEQFFGPGTRLTVL.